Shown below are 15 T cell receptor beta chains from a single sample sequenced in a study of regulatory T cells in long-lasting Graves disease (dated by TCRdb to the early 2020s). The sample's time point label, decoded: newly diagnosed GD, antithyroid drugs for less than 3 months. RNA was extracted from PBMCs in TRIzol for both TCR sequencing and RNA sequencing. The protocol used for the library was multiplex PCR. Sequenced on an Illumina HiSeq 4000. CDR3 regions were amplified by Arm-PCR with iRepertoire HTBI primers to construct TCR beta libraries. The public reads were quality trimmed at Q25 with fastp and then assembled into clones with MiXCR by TCRdb, keeping productive beta chains. Identical CDR3 protein sequences are pooled into one entry, listed with their most common genes and DNA. This sample comprises hundreds of thousands of distinct CDR3 sequences, roughly 15% of them detected only once. 20% to 25% of the sample rests with the top ten.

This sample comprised peripheral blood mononuclear cells (PBMCs), obtained at new diagnosis, from a patient treated with antithyroid drugs. All receptors come from a female donor with Graves disease.

The V call is TRBV20-1, the J call TRBJ2-7; no reliable D call. The CDR3 sequence is 13 residues long. Germline V gene data show CDR1 as DFQATT and CDR2 as SNEGSKA (reference sequence). Trimming cost V 0 bases and J 7 bases, with 13 bases left between them. This chain's CDR3 is CSARDPGRLEQYF. Here the CDR3 DNA reads TGCAGTGCTAGAGATCCGGGCCGCTTAGAGCAGTACTTC.

A few counts support this clonotype. This chain connects TRBV29-1 to TRBJ1-3; D unresolved. Trimming pared 1 base from V and 7 bases from J, leaving 5 bases between. The germline V gene has CDR1 SQVTM and CDR2 ANQGSEA. This CDR3 comprises 11 residues. The CDR3 protein is CSVEVANTIYF. The CDR3 DNA reads as TGCAGCGTTGAAGTAGCGAACACCATATATTTT.

This clonotype was seen at least ten times. The chain joins TRBV30 to TRBJ1-4; D is perhaps TRBD1 (5 bases). Trimming removed 4 bases from V and 8 bases from J, with 14 bases in between. The CDR3 sequence is 13 residues long. The V gene's germline CDR1 is GTSNPN and CDR2 SVGIG (reference sequence). CDR3 bases: TGTGCCTGGACGGCAGGGATTGAGGAAAAACTGTTTTTT. It encodes CAWTAGIEEKLFF.

This clonotype was observed at least ten times. V gene TRBV15 combines with J gene TRBJ2-1; D uncertain. Germline V gives CDR1 LNHNV, CDR2 YYDKDF (reference sequence). The V end was cut by 3 bases, the J end by 0 bases, with 12 bases between. CDR3 size: 16 residues. This CDR3 is CATSSKGHSSYNEQFF. CDR3 sequence (DNA): TGTGCCACCAGCAGTAAAGGGCATAGCTCCTACAATGAGCAGTTCTTC.

This clonotype was recorded many times. The gene calls are TRBV11-1 and TRBJ1-1, with D tentatively TRBD1 (6 bases). V was shortened by 3 bases and J by 4 bases, with 15 bases between the two germline ends. The germline V gene has CDR1 SGHAT and CDR2 FQDESV (reference sequence). This CDR3 is 15 amino acids long. CDR3 nucleotides: TGTGCCAGCAGCTTCTCTCCCAGGGGTGGCACTGAAGCTTTCTTT. Encoded protein: CASSFSPRGGTEAFF.

This clonotype has at least ten counts. The gene calls are TRBV12-3 or TRBV12-4 and TRBJ2-5; either TRBD1 or TRBD2 may supply D (5 bases each). Between the trimmed V and J ends, which lost 2 bases and 0 bases, there was a span of 7 bases. This CDR3 has 14 residues. The CDR3 DNA reads as TGTGCCAGCAGTTTATGGGGGAACCAAGAGACCCAGTACTTC. It translates to CASSLWGNQETQYF.

Ten or more counts support this clonotype. V gene TRBV20-1 combines with J gene TRBJ2-7; 10 bases map to TRBD2. Trimming took 0 bases from V and 4 from J; bases not matched to a gene: 9. Germline-derived CDR1 and CDR2 are DFQATT and SNEGSKA (reference sequence). The CDR3 length is 16 residues. For the CDR3, the DNA is TGCAGTGCTAGAGATAGGATAGCGGGAGGAGTGTACGAGCAGTACTTC. It encodes CSARDRIAGGVYEQYF.

In its sample, this clonotype was seen many times. The V and J genes are TRBV30 and TRBJ2-5; TRBD1 aligns across 7 bases. With V trimmed by 4 bases and J by 5 bases, 7 bases remained unmatched. CDR3 length: 13 amino acids. Germline CDR1 GTSNPN, CDR2 SVGIG (reference sequence). The CDR3 spells CAWKVQGTETQYF. The CDR3 region has the DNA TGTGCCTGGAAAGTACAGGGGACGGAGACCCAGTACTTC.

This rearrangement joins TRBV11-2 to TRBJ2-4, with a possible D match to TRBD2 (5 bases). Trimming pared 3 bases from V and 9 bases from J, leaving 12 bases between. The germline V gene encodes CDR1 SGHAT and CDR2 FQNNGV. This CDR3 contains 13 residues. The CDR3, as DNA: TGTGCCAGCAGCTTCGGGGAAGGGAGCATTCAGTACTTC. Encoded protein: CASSFGEGSIQYF. The whole variable domain, remainder taken from reference TRBV11-2 and TRBJ2-4, is EAGVAQSPRYKIIEKRQSVAFWCNPISGHATLYWYQQILGQGPKLLIQFQNNGVVDDSQLPKDRFSAERLKGVDSTLKIQPAKLEDSAVYLCASSFGEGSIQYFGAGTRLSVL.

This clonotype was seen ten or more times. The V and J genes are TRBV6-4 and TRBJ1-3, with 9 bases that match TRBD1. Germline lookup yields CDR1 MRHNA and CDR2 SNTAGT. The CDR3 has 15 amino acids. Trimming took 6 bases from V and 6 from J; bases not matched to a gene: 9. The chain's CDR3 is CASSDDRGEANTIYF. The CDR3, as DNA: TGTGCCAGCAGCGATGACAGGGGGGAGGCAAACACCATATATTTT.

This clonotype was seen repeatedly, ten times or more. This chain connects TRBV7-3 to TRBJ2-1; 7 nucleotides match TRBD2. CDR3 length: 16 residues. The trim removed 2 bases at V and 0 bases at J, leaving 4 bases unmatched. CDR1 SGHTA and CDR2 FQGTGA come from the germline V gene. The CDR3 spells CASSLYGGSSYNEQFF. The CDR3 DNA reads as TGTGCCAGCAGCTTATACGGCGGGAGCTCCTACAATGAGCAGTTCTTC. The full variable domain, its missing parts supplied by reference TRBV7-3 and TRBJ2-1, is GAGVSQTPSNKVTEKGKYVELRCDPISGHTALYWYRQSLGQGPEFLIYFQGTGAADDSGLPNDRFFAVRPEGSVSTLKIQRTERGDSAVYLCASSLYGGSSYNEQFFGPGTRLTVL.

This clonotype was seen many times. The V and J genes are TRBV28 and TRBJ1-2; maybe TRBD1 (6 bases). CDR1 and CDR2 (germline): MDHEN, SYDVKM. Trimming took 6 bases from V and 7 from J, leaving 18 bases between them. The CDR3 is made up of 14 amino acids. The CDR3 DNA is TGTGCCAGCAGATACGACAGGCGCTTCGGTGGCTACACCTTC. This encodes CASRYDRRFGGYTF.

This clonotype was counted ten times or more. V and J are TRBV6-1 and TRBJ1-4; unclear D gene. The germline gives CDR1 MNHNS, CDR2 SASEGT. The CDR3 has 15 amino acids. Trimming removed 6 bases at V and 5 bases at J, with 16 bases between. The CDR3 sequence is CASSSNSDLNEKLFF. The DNA of the CDR3 is TGTGCCAGCAGCTCCAACAGCGATCTGAATGAAAAACTGTTTTTT.

Many counts were recorded for this clonotype. This chain joins TRBV28 and TRBJ2-7, with 8 bases lining up with TRBD2. This CDR3 has 16 amino acids. V gave up 3 bases and J gave up 0 bases; unmatched junction bases: 7. Germline assignment: CDR1 MDHEN and CDR2 SYDVKM. CDR3 in DNA: TGTGCCAGCAGTTTTTCCCTAGCGGGTCTCTCCTACGAGCAGTACTTC. It specifies CASSFSLAGLSYEQYF.

This clonotype was counted many times. The DNA for the CDR3 is TGTGCCAGCAGCTTAGGCCGTTACAGGGTGGAGAACACTGAAGCTTTCTTT. It yields the protein CASSLGRYRVENTEAFF. The chain combines TRBV13 with TRBJ1-1; maybe TRBD1 (6 bases). Germline values: CDR1 PRHDT, CDR2 FYEKMQ (reference sequence). The germline V and J ends were trimmed by 0 bases and 1 base, with 15 bases remaining between them. CDR3 length: 17 residues.